The clone carrying this T cell receptor beta chain was counted ten times or more. Its antigen is unknown. The data are from a study of metastatic and nonmetastatic thyroid tumors. Study information: The authors compared repertoires across blood and tumor or nodule tissue from malignant and benign thyroid patients. Points from the study as a whole: In blood and tumor, TCR beta diversity was reportedly significantly higher in malignant thyroid tumors than in benign nodules.

Per the study methods: What underpinned the distant-metastasis classifier for papillary thyroid cancer was the set of CDR3 differences across clinicopathological groups. Using MiXCR, TCRdb reanalyzed the PCR reads. It is TCRdb's table, rather than the study itself, that gives the V and J calls and clone size. The sample includes roughly 59,000 clones, around 16% seen only once; the top ten take less than 9.5%. The CDR3 consists of 16 residues. CDR1 SGHAT and CDR2 FQNNGV come from the germline V gene. Trimming took off 2 bases at V and 3 bases at J, with 13 bases between the two ends. No patient had received any treatment before thyroid surgery.

The TCR sequence derives from a male donor with papillary thyroid cancer or a benign thyroid nodule (not recorded which). Some clones in this sample may be carry-over from other donors' samples. The rearrangement uses TRBV11-2 and TRBJ1-4; D not resolved. The sample was blood. The CDR3 is CASSLFKGSANEKLFF. The CDR3 region has the DNA TGTGCCAGCAGCTTATTCAAGGGATCGGCTAATGAAAAACTGTTTTTT.